This paragraph reports one T cell receptor beta chain. The CDR3 does not close with the conserved phenylalanine or tryptophan, likely indicating a read error. The limits of the CDR3 on the DNA are not certain, so only TCRdb's listed CDR3 is given. The entry originates in a study of blood T cell repertoires in COVID-19. Study-wide context: The origin of the acute and convalescent COVID-19 samples was the United States, Italy and Spain.

The CDR3 extends over 13 residues, inclusive of both ends. Original analysis: Nucleated cell counts were estimated from reference gene primer amplification. Clones were read by immunoSEQ multiplex PCR, and TCRdb kept only the in-frame ones, dropping some. Clone size and the V and J calls come from that table; the DNA yielded D and trimming. The sample holds approximately 290,000 clones, around 89% seen once. The V gene is TRBV12-3 or TRBV12-4, the J gene TRBJ1-4; no check of the table's D call, TRBD1, against the DNA was made. The sequenced material came from peripheral blood. The clonotype originates from a man between 25 and 39 years old with acute or convalescent COVID-19. CDR3: CASSLRGVPGQRL.